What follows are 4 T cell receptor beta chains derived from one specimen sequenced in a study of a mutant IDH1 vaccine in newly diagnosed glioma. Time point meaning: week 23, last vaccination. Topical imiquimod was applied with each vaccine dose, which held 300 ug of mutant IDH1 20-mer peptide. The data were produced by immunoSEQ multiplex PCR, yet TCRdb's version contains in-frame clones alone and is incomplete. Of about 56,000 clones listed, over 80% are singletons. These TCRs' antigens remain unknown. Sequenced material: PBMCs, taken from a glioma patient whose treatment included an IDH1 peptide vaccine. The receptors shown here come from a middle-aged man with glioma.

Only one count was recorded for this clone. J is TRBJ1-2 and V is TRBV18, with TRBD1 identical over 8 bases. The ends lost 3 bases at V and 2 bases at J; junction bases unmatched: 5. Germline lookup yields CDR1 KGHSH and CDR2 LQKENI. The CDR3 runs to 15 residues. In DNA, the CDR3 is TGTGCCAGCTCACCCCGACAGGGGAAGAACTATGGCTACACCTTC. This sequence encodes CASSPRQGKNYGYTF. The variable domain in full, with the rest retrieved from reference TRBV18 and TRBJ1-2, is NAGVMQNPRHLVRRRGQEARLRCSPMKGHSHVYWYRQLPEEGLKFMVYLQKENIIDESGMPKERFSAEFPKEGPSILRIQQVVRGDSAAYFCASSPRQGKNYGYTFGSGTRLTVV.

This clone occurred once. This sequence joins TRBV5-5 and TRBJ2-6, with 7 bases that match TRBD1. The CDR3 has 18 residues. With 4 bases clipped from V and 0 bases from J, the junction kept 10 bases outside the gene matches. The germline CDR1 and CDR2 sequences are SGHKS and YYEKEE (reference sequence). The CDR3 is CASSRRTGDSSGANVLTF. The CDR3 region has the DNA TGTGCCAGCAGCCGGCGGACAGGTGATAGCTCTGGGGCCAACGTCCTGACTTTC.

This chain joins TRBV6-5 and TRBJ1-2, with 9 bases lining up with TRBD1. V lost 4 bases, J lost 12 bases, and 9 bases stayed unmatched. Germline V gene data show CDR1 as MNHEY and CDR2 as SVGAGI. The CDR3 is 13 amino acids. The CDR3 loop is CASSSQGQGPDTF. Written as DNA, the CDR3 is TGTGCCAGCAGTTCCCAGGGACAGGGTCCGGACACCTTC.

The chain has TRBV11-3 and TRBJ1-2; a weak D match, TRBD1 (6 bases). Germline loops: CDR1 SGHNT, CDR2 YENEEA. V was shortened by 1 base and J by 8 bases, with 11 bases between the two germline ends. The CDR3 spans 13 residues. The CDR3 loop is CASSLAGVGGYTF. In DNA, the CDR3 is TGTGCCAGCAGCTTAGCAGGGGTGGGGGGCTACACCTTC. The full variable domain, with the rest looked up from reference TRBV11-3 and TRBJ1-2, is EAGVVQSPRYKIIEKKQPVAFWCNPISGHNTLYWYLQNLGQGPELLIRYENEEAVDDSQLPKDRFSAERLKGVDSTLKIQPAELGDSAVYLCASSLAGVGGYTFGSGTRLTVV.